This entry lists 16 T cell receptor beta chains sequenced from one sample in a study of Graves' ophthalmopathy and Graves' hyperthyroidism (dated by TCRdb to 2017 to 2018). Sequencing was carried out with an Illumina HiSeq 2000. TCR beta CDR3 regions were amplified from RNA transcripts for repertoire sequencing. The first round was an RT-PCR using HTBI primers with the Qiagen OneStep RT-PCR kit, and this first round was followed by a second-round multiplex PCR, then size selection and purification. TCRdb took the public reads, trimmed them with fastp at Q25, ran MiXCR for clone calling and kept in-frame beta chains. Each CDR3 protein appears once, grouped with its most common genes and DNA. A total of 500,000 to 700,000 distinct CDR3 sequences appear in this sample, 20% to 25% of them only once. Roughly 6.9% of the sample comes from the top ten. Material: peripheral blood. The origin of the receptors is a woman aged 18-29 years with stable Graves' hyperthyroidism. Some clones in this sample may be carry-over from other donors' samples. Donor details come from another sample of the same person, matched by shared clones.

This clonotype was observed many times. The chain couples TRBV2 to TRBJ2-5; 7 bases map to TRBD2. The junction had 6 bases not matched to a gene; V was cut back by 0 bases and J by 5 bases. Germline V gene data show CDR1 as SNHLY and CDR2 as FYNNEI. The CDR3 length is 15 residues. The DNA of the CDR3 is TGTGCCAGCAGTGAAGCGTGGAGCGGGGTTGAGACCCAGTACTTC. It yields the protein CASSEAWSGVETQYF.

This clonotype was picked up a small number of times. The rearrangement uses TRBV5-1 and TRBJ1-3, with 7 bases matching TRBD1. The V and J ends lost 1 base and 1 base, in that order; junction bases with no gene match: 8. Germline V gene lookup returns CDR1 SGHRS and CDR2 YFSETQ. This CDR3 comprises 17 residues. DNA for the CDR3: TGCGCCAGCAGCTTGCCATCGACAGGGCTTTCTGGAAACACCATATATTTT. Residues: CASSLPSTGLSGNTIYF.

This clonotype showed up many times. This chain joins TRBV7-3 and TRBJ2-6; 9 nucleotides match TRBD1. Trimming removed 11 bases from V and 2 bases from J; junction bases left unmatched: 4. The CDR3 contains 14 residues. Germline values: CDR1 SGHTA, CDR2 FQGTGA. The CDR3 sequence is CAQWTGAGANVLTF. Here the CDR3 DNA reads TGTGCCCAATGGACAGGGGCTGGGGCCAACGTCCTGACTTTC.

A remark on this clonotype: This may stem from a read error, because a much larger clone lies one nucleotide away. The chain links TRBV7-9 to TRBJ1-2; D uncertain. In germline, CDR1 is SEHNR, CDR2 FQNEAQ (reference sequence). The CDR3 loop spans 13 amino acids. Trimming removed 0 bases from V and 6 bases from J, with 8 bases in between. The CDR3 is CASSLALGHGYTF. As DNA, the CDR3 is TGTGCCAGCAGCTTAGCGCTAGGGCATGGCTACACCTTC.

The genes are TRBV6-1 and TRBJ1-2, with no clear D. The CDR3 runs 15 residues. Trimming removed 0 bases at V and 2 bases at J, with 10 bases between. Germline loops: CDR1 MNHNS, CDR2 SASEGT. The CDR3 DNA reads TGTGCCAGCAGTGAAGCGCAAGGGTTGAACTATGGCTACACCTTC. Translating it yields CASSEAQGLNYGYTF.

This clonotype was observed many times. The chain is built from TRBV29-1 and TRBJ2-5; TRBD2 might be the D (6 bases). The CDR3 is made up of 13 amino acids. The germline CDR1 and CDR2 sequences are SQVTM and ANQGSEA. Trimming cost V 0 bases and J 2 bases, with 7 bases left between them. The CDR3: CSVEEEGQETQYF. CDR3 coding DNA: TGCAGCGTTGAAGAGGAGGGACAAGAGACCCAGTACTTC.

This clonotype appeared many times. The genes are TRBV6-1 and TRBJ1-1; no clear D. V was trimmed by 6 bases and J by 2 bases, leaving 13 bases between them. Germline CDR1 is MNHNS and CDR2 is SASEGT. The CDR3 sequence is 14 residues long. This CDR3 reads CASRDTGANTEAFF. In nucleotides, the CDR3 is TGTGCCAGCAGAGACACGGGCGCAAACACTGAAGCTTTCTTT.

The CDR3 region has the DNA TGCGCCAGCAGCCGAACGGGGGGCAATCCCACTGAAGCTTTCTTT. Amino acid sequence: CASSRTGGNPTEAFF. V and J are TRBV4-1 and TRBJ1-1; possibly TRBD1 for D (6 bases). This CDR3 has 15 amino acids. CDR1 and CDR2 (germline): MGHRA, YSYEKL. Trimming pared 4 bases from V and 4 bases from J, leaving 16 bases between.

This clonotype was recorded at least ten times. V is TRBV20-1 and J is TRBJ1-5; no clear D gene. The germline V gene encodes CDR1 DFQATT and CDR2 SNEGSKA (reference sequence). Trimming took 1 base from V and 3 from J, leaving 13 bases between them. The CDR3 length is 15 residues. The CDR3 sequence: CSARVAGLFNQPQHF. CDR3 in DNA: TGCAGTGCTAGAGTCGCAGGCCTTTTCAATCAGCCCCAGCATTTT.

This chain connects TRBV10-2 to TRBJ2-2; TRBD2 aligns across 8 bases. Germline assignment: CDR1 WSHSY and CDR2 SAAADI. The CDR3 is 15 amino acids. Trimming took 4 bases from V and 6 from J; bases not matched to a gene: 7. CDR3 nucleotides: TGCGCCAGCAGTGCTCCTCGGGGGGGAGCCGGGGAGCTGTTTTTT. It encodes CASSAPRGGAGELFF.

The chain carries TRBV7-9 and TRBJ1-5; weak D call: TRBD1 (6 bases). There are 14 residues in the CDR3. Germline V gene lookup returns CDR1 SEHNR and CDR2 FQNEAQ (reference sequence). Deletions cut 5 bases from V and 7 bases from J, with 15 bases between. The CDR3 sequence is CASSPQGGSQPQHF. CDR3 sequence (DNA): TGTGCCAGCAGCCCACAGGGAGGGTCACAGCCCCAGCATTTT.

This clonotype was observed many times. This chain links TRBV6-1 with TRBJ1-3, with unresolved D. Germline-derived CDR1 and CDR2 are MNHNS and SASEGT. This CDR3 is built from 13 residues. V lost 10 bases to trimming and J lost 2 bases, with 12 bases between them. The CDR3 DNA is TGTGCCACCCGAAAGAGCACTGGAAACACCATATATTTT. Its translation: CATRKSTGNTIYF.

The rearrangement joins TRBV28 to TRBJ1-2; 10 bases are a match to TRBD1. The germline gives CDR1 MDHEN, CDR2 SYDVKM. V lost 4 bases, J lost 8 bases, and 4 bases stayed unmatched. The CDR3 spans 13 residues. Here the CDR3 reads CASSWDRGSGYTF. The CDR3 region has the DNA TGTGCCAGCAGTTGGGACAGGGGATCCGGCTACACCTTC.

As for this clonotype: A read error may be the cause here, since a much bigger clone is one base away. The chain combines TRBV29-1 with TRBJ1-1; D is unclear. This CDR3 region has 11 residues. The V gene's germline CDR1 is SQVTM and CDR2 ANQGSEA. For the CDR3, the DNA is TGCAGCGGCCGGATGAACACTGGAGCTTTCTTT. It encodes CSGRMNTGAFF.

This clonotype was counted only a few times. The chain combines TRBV30 with TRBJ1-5; D is ambiguous. V dropped 5 bases and J dropped 2 bases, with 10 bases sitting between them. Germline V gene sequence: CDR1 GTSNPN, CDR2 SVGIG (reference sequence). The CDR3 spans 13 residues. The CDR3 DNA sequence: TGTGCCTGGTCTCTGGACGGCAATCAGCCCCAGCATTTT. This encodes CAWSLDGNQPQHF.

On this clonotype: An end of the junction does not agree with germline; a read error may underlie this. V usage is TRBV29-1 and J usage is TRBJ1-1; tentatively, D is TRBD1 (6 bases). This CDR3 is built from 15 residues. CDR1 is SQVTM and CDR2 is ANQGSEA in the germline V gene. The CDR3 nucleotides read TGCAGCGTAGGTCCGGGTGGGGGACACAACACTGAAACTTTCTTT. Its translation is CSVGPGGGHNTETFF.